The 28 T cell receptor beta chains in this list originate from one sample, sequenced in a study of blood T cell repertoires in COVID-19. Method: immunoSEQ multiplex PCR; TCRdb's copy keeps in-frame clones and lacks some. The sample lists 95,000 to 110,000 clones; 70% to 90% were seen once. Sequencing was performed on peripheral blood. All receptors come from a man aged 45-65 years in a cohort sampled during active COVID-19.

CDR3 in DNA: TGTGCTAGTGGTTTGACCCTAGCGGGGGGGACTACAGATACGCAGTATTTT. Translating gives CASGLTLAGGTTDTQYF. The chain is built from TRBV12-5 and TRBJ2-3, with 12 nucleotides matching TRBD2. With V trimmed by 2 bases and J by 3 bases, 6 bases remained unmatched. CDR1 is LGHNT and CDR2 is FRNRAP in the germline V gene. This CDR3 is 17 amino acids long.

The V gene is TRBV11-3, the J gene TRBJ1-5; D unresolved. The CDR3 is made up of 13 amino acids. CDR1 is SGHNT and CDR2 is YENEEA in the germline V gene. Between the trimmed V and J ends, which lost 1 base and 8 bases, there was a span of 9 bases. CDR3 in amino acids: CASSLAHEEPQHF. CDR3 nucleotide sequence: TGTGCCAGCAGCTTAGCTCACGAGGAGCCCCAGCATTTT.

The rearrangement joins TRBV5-4 to TRBJ2-3; maybe TRBD2 (6 bases). Germline V lookup: CDR1 SGHNT, CDR2 YYREEE (reference sequence). The CDR3 extends over 15 amino acids. Deletions cut 0 bases from V and 1 base from J, with 9 bases between. The CDR3: CASSLEGGGTDTQYF. In nucleotides, the CDR3 is TGTGCCAGCAGCTTGGAAGGAGGGGGCACAGATACGCAGTATTTT. The full variable domain, with the rest looked up from reference TRBV5-4 and TRBJ2-3, is ETGVTQSPTHLIKTRGQQVTLRCSSQSGHNTVSWYQQALGQGPQFIFQYYREEENGRGNFPPRFSGLQFPNYSSELNVNALELDDSALYLCASSLEGGGTDTQYFGPGTRLTVL.

V and J are TRBV7-8 and TRBJ1-5; D possibly corresponds to TRBD1 (6 bases). V lost 0 bases and J lost 6, with 12 bases in between. CDR1 and CDR2 from the germline V gene are SGHVS and FQNEAQ. This CDR3 comprises 15 residues. CDR3 DNA: TGTGCCAGCAGCTTAGCCTCAGGGGTGGGTCAGCCCCAGCATTTT. Translating gives CASSLASGVGQPQHF.

CDR3 coding DNA: TGTGCCAGCAGCTTAATGACAGGGTCGGTTTCCCCTAACTATGGCTACACCTTC. It codes for CASSLMTGSVSPNYGYTF. The rearrangement links TRBV5-8 to TRBJ1-2; 7 nucleotides align to TRBD1. Germline V gives CDR1 SGHTS, CDR2 YDEGEE. V was clipped by 2 bases and J by 0 bases; unmatched bases: 13. This CDR3 region has 18 residues. Looking up the rest from reference TRBV5-8 and TRBJ1-2 gives the full variable domain: EAGVTQSPTHLIKTRGQQATLRCSPISGHTSVYWYQQALGLGLQFLLWYDEGEERNRGNFPPRFSGRQFPNYSSELNVNALELEDSALYLCASSLMTGSVSPNYGYTFGSGTRLTVV.

This chain connects TRBV27 to TRBJ1-5; maybe TRBD1 (5 bases). Trimming removed 11 bases from V and 0 bases from J, with 20 bases in between. CDR1 is MNHEY, CDR2 SMNVEV, per germline (reference sequence). CDR3 length equals 16 residues. The CDR3 sequence is CAVRGGGSLSNQPQHF. In DNA, the CDR3 is TGTGCCGTGAGAGGTGGGGGGTCCCTTAGCAATCAGCCCCAGCATTTT.

V gene TRBV5-4 combines with J gene TRBJ2-7; TRBD2 agrees at 7 bases. This CDR3 is 15 amino acids long. CDR1 is SGHNT, CDR2 YYREEE, per germline (reference sequence). Losses at the gene ends were 3 bases for V and 7 bases for J; bases not matched to a gene: 13. The CDR3 is CASSYPGRGVGEQYF. The DNA of the CDR3 is TGTGCCAGCAGCTACCCGGGACGGGGGGTCGGTGAGCAGTACTTC.

V gene TRBV19 combines with J gene TRBJ2-7; 10 bases are shared with TRBD1. Per the germline V gene, CDR1 is LNHDA and CDR2 is SQIVND (reference sequence). The CDR3 consists of 14 residues. Germline trimming cut 8 bases from V and 0 bases from J; bases unmatched to any gene: 4. The CDR3 here is CASRRDRGSYEQYF. The DNA for the CDR3 is TGTGCCAGTCGCCGGGACAGGGGCTCCTACGAGCAGTACTTC. Filled out from reference TRBV19 and TRBJ2-7, the complete variable domain reads DGGITQSPKYLFRKEGQNVTLSCEQNLNHDAMYWYRQDPGQGLRLIYYSQIVNDFQKGDIAEGYSVSREKKESFPLTVTSAQKNPTAFYLCASRRDRGSYEQYFGPGTRLTVT.

V usage is TRBV11-2 and J usage is TRBJ1-2; the match to TRBD1 covers 7 bases. CDR1 and CDR2 (germline): SGHAT, FQNNGV. The J segment lost 8 bases and the V segment lost 7 bases, leaving 16 bases of the junction unmatched. The CDR3 loop spans 15 amino acids. CDR3 nucleotides: TGTGCCAGCAAATCCCTAAACAGGGGATCGGACGGCTACACCTTC. As protein: CASKSLNRGSDGYTF.

V is TRBV28 and J is TRBJ1-4; D call uncertain. From germline, CDR1 is MDHEN and CDR2 SYDVKM. The CDR3 runs to 12 residues. The V end lost 10 bases, the J end lost 0 bases, and 6 bases lay between the germline ends. CDR3 bases: TGTGCCATACGGGCAACTAATGAAAAACTGTTTTTT. Amino acid sequence: CAIRATNEKLFF.

The V gene is TRBV19, the J gene TRBJ1-1; TRBD1 matches 8 bases. From germline, CDR1 is LNHDA and CDR2 SQIVND (reference sequence). The CDR3 extends over 12 amino acids. The junction had 2 bases not matched to a gene; V was cut back by 2 bases and J by 9 bases. The CDR3, as DNA: TGTGCCAGTAGTATAAGGGACAGGAAAGCTTTCTTT. Its translation: CASSIRDRKAFF.

The chain uses TRBV6-5 and TRBJ1-3; D is unclear. Trimming pared 0 bases from V and 7 bases from J, leaving 13 bases between. CDR1 is MNHEY, CDR2 SVGAGI, per germline. This CDR3 is 15 amino acids long. The CDR3 DNA reads TGTGCCAGCAGTTACTCGTCTGAGACTGAGAACACCATATATTTT. It codes for CASSYSSETENTIYF.

The count of this clone is one. J is TRBJ2-7 and V is TRBV2, with TRBD2 matching over 11 bases. Germline CDR1 is SNHLY and CDR2 is FYNNEI. The V and J ends lost 4 bases and 9 bases, in that order; junction bases with no gene match: 11. CDR3 length: 15 residues. The CDR3 region is CASSAKASGGTAQYF. The CDR3 coding sequence is TGTGCCAGCAGTGCCAAGGCTAGCGGGGGGACTGCGCAGTACTTC.

This clone was recorded once. The chain employs TRBV6-2 or TRBV6-3 and TRBJ2-5; maybe TRBD2 (6 bases). The CDR3 runs to 15 residues. Germline values: CDR1 MNHEY, CDR2 SVGEGT. Trimming removed 2 bases from V and 2 bases from J, with 12 bases in between. CDR3 amino acids: CASSYGGKGQETQYF. Written as DNA, the CDR3 is TGTGCCAGCAGTTACGGAGGGAAAGGGCAAGAGACCCAGTACTTC.

The gene calls are TRBV6-2 or TRBV6-3 and TRBJ1-6; perhaps TRBD1 as D (5 bases). The germline V gene encodes CDR1 MNHEY and CDR2 SVGEGT. The CDR3 runs 16 residues. V was pared by 6 bases and J by 0 bases, with 12 bases between. DNA of the CDR3: TGTGCCAGCAGCAAACCCCAGGGCTCCTATAATTCACCCCTCCACTTT. Amino acids: CASSKPQGSYNSPLHF.

The V call is TRBV5-1, the J call TRBJ1-4, with a possible D match to TRBD1 (5 bases). From germline, CDR1 is SGHRS and CDR2 YFSETQ. V shed 2 bases and J shed 5 bases, with 22 bases lying between them. The CDR3 consists of 18 residues. CDR3 bases: TGCGCCAGCAGCTTCGCGGGGGGAGCCGCCCCGGGGAATGAAAAACTGTTTTTT. Translation gives CASSFAGGAAPGNEKLFF. Full variable domain (rest looked up from reference TRBV5-1 and TRBJ1-4): KAGVTQTPRYLIKTRGQQVTLSCSPISGHRSVSWYQQTPGQGLQFLFEYFSETQRNKGNFPGRFSGRQFSNSRSEMNVSTLELGDSALYLCASSFAGGAAPGNEKLFFGSGTQLSVL.

The V gene is TRBV7-9, the J gene TRBJ2-1; perhaps TRBD1 as D (6 bases). V was shortened by 5 bases and J by 15 bases, with 14 bases between the two germline ends. The length of the CDR3 is 11 residues. The V gene's germline CDR1 is SEHNR and CDR2 FQNEAQ (reference sequence). CDR3 coding DNA: TGTGCCAGCAGCCAGGACAGAGCCATGTTCTTC. Its translation: CASSQDRAMFF.

This chain links TRBV29-1 with TRBJ2-7, with TRBD1 matching over 7 bases. Trimming removed 7 bases from V and 0 bases from J; junction bases left unmatched: 9. Germline loops: CDR1 SQVTM, CDR2 ANQGSEA. This CDR3 has 14 residues. The CDR3 sequence is CSALDRTSSYEQYF. The DNA for the CDR3 is TGCAGCGCCCTGGACAGGACGAGCTCCTACGAGCAGTACTTC.

This chain connects TRBV4-2 to TRBJ2-5, with D maybe TRBD2 (7 bases). This CDR3 spans 16 amino acids. CDR1 and CDR2 (germline): LGHNA, YNFKEQ. Trimming stripped 0 bases from V and 0 bases from J, with 11 bases between. The CDR3 coding sequence is TGTGCCAGCAGCCAAGACGAGGGGGGGGACCAAGAGACCCAGTACTTC. Its protein product is CASSQDEGGDQETQYF.

J is TRBJ1-3 and V is TRBV5-5; D unresolved. The CDR3 loop spans 15 amino acids. Germline V gene data show CDR1 as SGHKS and CDR2 as YYEKEE (reference sequence). Trimming took off 0 bases at V and 0 bases at J, with 7 bases between the two ends. The CDR3 bases are TGTGCCAGCAGCTTGGAGGCGGTCTCTGGAAACACCATATATTTT. Protein sequence: CASSLEAVSGNTIYF. Full variable domain (outside the CDR3, taken from reference TRBV5-5 and TRBJ1-3): DAGVTQSPTHLIKTRGQQVTLRCSPISGHKSVSWYQQVLGQGPQFIFQYYEKEERGRGNFPDRFSARQFPNYSSELNVNALLLGDSALYLCASSLEAVSGNTIYFGEGSWLTVV.

The chain combines TRBV11-3 with TRBJ1-2; 9 nucleotides agree with TRBD1. Per the germline V gene, CDR1 is SGHNT and CDR2 is YENEEA. V shed 3 bases and J 4 bases; nucleotides not matched to a gene: 0. The CDR3 is 13 amino acids. CDR3 bases: TGTGCCAGCAGCTTGACAGGGGGCTATGGCTACACCTTC. As protein: CASSLTGGYGYTF.

The chain carries TRBV5-1 and TRBJ1-1; D gene uncertain. CDR1 SGHRS and CDR2 YFSETQ come from the germline V gene. The CDR3 is made up of 15 amino acids. V was trimmed by 2 bases and J by 1 base, leaving 12 bases between them. CDR3 region: CASSFGEAPNTEAFF. The DNA for the CDR3 is TGCGCCAGCAGCTTCGGGGAGGCGCCGAACACTGAAGCTTTCTTT. Combining the CDR3 with reference TRBV5-1 and TRBJ1-1 gives the whole variable domain KAGVTQTPRYLIKTRGQQVTLSCSPISGHRSVSWYQQTPGQGLQFLFEYFSETQRNKGNFPGRFSGRQFSNSRSEMNVSTLELGDSALYLCASSFGEAPNTEAFFGQGTRLTVV.

V usage is TRBV25-1 and J usage is TRBJ1-1; TRBD1 is a possible D gene (6 bases). Germline CDR1 is MGHDK and CDR2 is SYGVNS. Trimming took off 2 bases at V and 5 bases at J, with 9 bases between the two ends. CDR3 length equals 13 residues. CDR3 DNA: TGTGCCAGCAGTGAAAGGGGGGGGACTGAAGCTTTCTTT. Amino acids: CASSERGGTEAFF.

The chain joins TRBV11-2 to TRBJ2-2; D perhaps matches TRBD1 (6 bases). CDR1 and CDR2 (germline): SGHAT, FQNNGV. The CDR3 consists of 14 residues. Trimming cost V 5 bases and J 1 base, with 8 bases left between them. CDR3: CASSRQENTGELFF. In DNA, the CDR3 is TGTGCCAGCAGCCGACAGGAGAACACCGGGGAGCTGTTTTTT.

This chain links TRBV5-6 with TRBJ2-7; 11 bases map to TRBD2. J was trimmed by 2 bases and V by 2 bases; bases with no gene match: 12. The germline CDR1 and CDR2 sequences are SGHDT and YYEEEE. The CDR3 is made up of 18 amino acids. In DNA form, the CDR3 reads TGTGCCAGCAGCTTCCCGCTAGCGGGGGGACTATCCACCTACGAGCAGTACGTC. Amino acid sequence: CASSFPLAGGLSTYEQYV.

This clone was picked up a small number of times. The genes are TRBV9 and TRBJ2-5, with TRBD1 as a possible D gene (6 bases). Deletions cut 0 bases from V and 5 bases from J, with 14 bases between. The CDR3 is made up of 15 amino acids. Germline CDR1 reads SGDLS; CDR2 reads YYNGEE. The CDR3 sequence: CASSVAQGEGETQYF. CDR3 nucleotide sequence: TGTGCCAGCAGCGTAGCACAGGGAGAGGGGGAGACCCAGTACTTC.

V gene TRBV27 combines with J gene TRBJ1-5, with TRBD1 matching over 7 bases. The trim removed 2 bases at V and 9 bases at J, leaving 7 bases unmatched. This CDR3 spans 14 amino acids. CDR1 and CDR2 (germline): MNHEY, SMNVEV (reference sequence). For the CDR3, the DNA is TGTGCCAGCAGTTTAAACAGGGGAAAGACGCCCCAGCATTTT. Amino acid sequence: CASSLNRGKTPQHF.

V gene TRBV3-1 (or the pseudogene TRBV3-2) combines with J gene TRBJ2-7; the match to TRBD2 covers 9 bases. The CDR3 is 16 residues long. Germline CDR1 LGHDT, CDR2 YNNKEL (reference sequence). The trim removed 0 bases at V and 3 bases at J, leaving 6 bases unmatched. The CDR3 loop is CASSQDLGSGGYEQYF. CDR3 nucleotide sequence: TGTGCCAGCAGCCAAGATCTGGGTAGCGGGGGCTACGAGCAGTACTTC.